The 18 T cell receptor beta chains below were found in one sample sequenced in a study of PD-L1 blockade in urothelial cancer listed by TCRdb under 2017. The intended sense of this specimen's time point label: pretreatment peripheral blood. The method was the immunoSEQ multiplex PCR assay. Here the immuneACCESS table is served through TCRdb, limited to in-frame sequences with V and J called. Missing clones are a known gap in these copies; in checked studies unresolved V genes cover under half, and the rest lacks a known reason. Here the sample has some 45,000 clones; around 80% occur a single time. Roughly 17% of the sample is taken by the ten largest. This specimen consisted of PBMCs, obtained around atezolizumab (anti-PD-L1) treatment. These TCRs come from a man aged 55 to 69 with urothelial cancer.

CDR3 residues: CASSQDFGEASGRAWDTQYF. The CDR3 DNA sequence: TGCGCCAGCAGCCAAGATTTCGGGGAGGCTAGCGGGAGGGCGTGGGATACGCAGTATTTT. The V gene is TRBV4-1, the J gene TRBJ2-3; 12 bases align to TRBD2. CDR3 length: 20 residues. V lost 0 bases and J lost 6; bases outside the gene matches: 16. CDR1 MGHRA and CDR2 YSYEKL come from the germline V gene.

The gene calls are TRBV27 and TRBJ1-2; D is undetermined. CDR1 is MNHEY, CDR2 SMNVEV, per germline (reference sequence). Trimming removed 7 bases at V and 4 bases at J, with 13 bases between. The CDR3 has 13 amino acids. The CDR3 is CASTSEPLYGYTF. The CDR3 nucleotides read TGTGCCAGCACTTCGGAGCCTCTCTATGGCTACACCTTC.

The CDR3 DNA reads as TGCGCCAGCCTCACGGAGGGCTCCTACAATGAGCAGTTCTTC. This codes for CASLTEGSYNEQFF. The V gene is TRBV10-1, the J gene TRBJ2-1; maybe TRBD2 (6 bases). CDR1 WNHNN and CDR2 SYGVQD come from the germline V gene (reference sequence). The V end lost 8 bases, the J end lost 0 bases, and 11 bases lay between the germline ends. CDR3 length: 14 amino acids.

This chain connects TRBV6-5 to TRBJ2-1; possible D gene TRBD2, 6 bases. The germline gives CDR1 MNHEY, CDR2 SVGAGI. This CDR3 region has 15 residues. The V gene lost 4 bases and the J gene lost 8 bases, with 18 bases spanning the gap. The CDR3: CASSSSGLGGDEQFF. CDR3 sequence (DNA): TGTGCCAGCAGTTCGTCGGGACTGGGAGGTGATGAGCAGTTCTTC.

The gene calls are TRBV6-6 and TRBJ1-1; 10 positions match TRBD1. The germline gives CDR1 MNHNY, CDR2 SVGAGI (reference sequence). V was pared by 4 bases and J by 5 bases, with 7 bases of the junction left unmatched. This CDR3 contains 15 residues. CDR3 sequence reads: CASSSRQGAKTEAFF. As DNA, the CDR3 is TGTGCCAGCAGTTCTCGACAGGGGGCGAAGACTGAAGCTTTCTTT.

The sample holds one count of this clone. This rearrangement joins TRBV18 to TRBJ1-3; possible D gene TRBD1, 6 bases. V was shortened by 8 bases and J by 3 bases, with 14 bases between the two germline ends. Germline CDR1 KGHSH, CDR2 LQKENI. The CDR3 extends over 14 amino acids. The chain's CDR3 is CASVPQGIGNTIYF. CDR3 nucleotides: TGTGCCAGCGTCCCACAGGGTATTGGAAACACCATATATTTT.

The rearrangement uses TRBV10-2 and TRBJ2-5; D is unclear. The CDR3 runs 14 residues. Trimming shortened V by 4 bases and J by 2 bases, and 11 bases separated the two germline ends. Germline-derived CDR1 and CDR2 are WSHSY and SAAADI. The CDR3 nucleotides read TGCGCCAGCAGTGCTGAGAGAATTCAAGAGACCCAGTACTTC. Encoded protein: CASSAERIQETQYF.

This clone was seen only once. This chain connects TRBV7-2 to TRBJ2-3; D is undetermined. The germline V gene encodes CDR1 SGHTA and CDR2 FQGNSA. The CDR3 runs to 14 residues. V was shortened by 3 bases and J by 2 bases, with 9 bases between the two germline ends. The CDR3 region is CASSFRSHTDTQYF. CDR3 in DNA: TGTGCCAGCAGCTTCAGGTCCCACACAGATACGCAGTATTTT.

V gene TRBV5-1 combines with J gene TRBJ1-4; tentatively, D is TRBD1 (6 bases). CDR1 is SGHRS, CDR2 YFSETQ, per germline. The germline V and J ends were trimmed by 1 base and 0 bases, with 10 bases remaining between them. This CDR3 has 16 residues. In DNA, the CDR3 is TGCGCCAGCAGCTTGACAGGGACGGCAACTAATGAAAAACTGTTTTTT. It is translated as CASSLTGTATNEKLFF.

The V gene is TRBV4-1, the J gene TRBJ1-5; 9 bases are shared with TRBD1. The germline CDR1 and CDR2 sequences are MGHRA and YSYEKL. This CDR3 comprises 16 residues. After removal of 4 bases from V and 4 bases from J, the junction contained 8 bases not matched to a gene. The CDR3 coding sequence is TGCGCCAGCAGCCGCCAAGGGACAGGGATAAATCAGCCCCAGCATTTT. Protein product: CASSRQGTGINQPQHF.

This clone has just one count. The V call is TRBV9, the J call TRBJ1-3; TRBD1 aligns across 10 bases. CDR1 is SGDLS, CDR2 YYNGEE, per germline. The V and J ends lost 4 bases and 2 bases, in that order; junction bases with no gene match: 9. The CDR3 is 17 amino acids. CDR3 sequence: CASSLSGTGEPGNTIYF. CDR3 sequence (DNA): TGTGCCAGCAGCCTCTCCGGGACAGGGGAGCCTGGAAACACCATATATTTT.

The chain couples TRBV15 to TRBJ2-1; TRBD1 might be the D (5 bases). This CDR3 has 16 residues. The V end was cut by 3 bases, the J end by 7 bases, with 19 bases between. Per germline, CDR1 LNHNV and CDR2 YYDKDF (reference sequence). The CDR3 nucleotides are TGTGCCACCAGCAGGAGGCAGGGTAGGTTGCCTAATGAGCAGTTCTTC. As protein: CATSRRQGRLPNEQFF.

The chain recombines TRBV5-6 with TRBJ1-5, with a weak D call TRBD1 (6 bases). Trimming left V 3 bases short and J 4 bases short, with 11 bases between. Germline assignment: CDR1 SGHDT and CDR2 YYEEEE. The CDR3 is made up of 14 amino acids. CDR3 sequence reads: CASSYSTGNQPQHF. CDR3 DNA sequence: TGTGCCAGCAGCTACTCGACAGGAAATCAGCCCCAGCATTTT.

This chain connects TRBV2 to TRBJ2-7; the match to TRBD1 covers 9 bases. The CDR3 consists of 14 residues. CDR1 is SNHLY and CDR2 is FYNNEI in the germline V gene. Trimming removed 5 bases from V and 6 bases from J; junction bases left unmatched: 8. CDR3 in amino acids: CASSYRGRSLEQYF. In DNA, the CDR3 is TGTGCCAGCAGTTACAGGGGGCGCTCGCTCGAGCAGTACTTC.

The chain uses TRBV27 and TRBJ1-1; D uncertain. The CDR3 spans 16 residues. V was shortened by 2 bases and J by 4 bases, with 17 bases between the two germline ends. CDR1 is MNHEY and CDR2 is SMNVEV in the germline V gene (reference sequence). The CDR3 nucleotides are TGTGCCAGCAGTTTAAAGGTAAGAGGACGGGGCACTGAAGCTTTCTTT. This encodes CASSLKVRGRGTEAFF.

This chain links TRBV27 with TRBJ2-7; 9 bases align to TRBD2. This CDR3 is 16 amino acids long. V trimming: 5 bases; J trimming: 3 bases; junction bases outside the gene matches: 11. In germline, CDR1 is MNHEY, CDR2 SMNVEV (reference sequence). The CDR3 nucleotides read TGTGCCAGCAGTCGGGGGGGGAGACTAGCGGACTACGAGCAGTACTTC. As protein: CASSRGGRLADYEQYF.

V gene TRBV30 combines with J gene TRBJ1-1; TRBD1 might be the D (5 bases). Trimming stripped 0 bases from V and 1 base from J, with 6 bases between. This CDR3 has 13 residues. Germline CDR1 GTSNPN, CDR2 SVGIG (reference sequence). The CDR3 reads CAWSVQGNTEAFF. The CDR3 DNA sequence: TGTGCCTGGAGTGTCCAGGGGAACACTGAAGCTTTCTTT.

The chain joins TRBV28 to TRBJ2-7; D is perhaps TRBD2 (5 bases). The V gene lost 2 bases and the J gene lost 4 bases, with 12 bases spanning the gap. CDR1 and CDR2 (germline): MDHEN, SYDVKM. The CDR3 spans 14 residues. The CDR3 DNA sequence: TGTGCCAGCAGTTTAAGGGTTGGGAGTTACGAGCAGTACTTC. Translating gives CASSLRVGSYEQYF.